The 2 T cell receptor beta chains given below trace back to one sample, sequenced in a study of blood T cell repertoires in COVID-19. Generated by immunoSEQ multiplex PCR, the TCRdb table keeps only in-frame clones and is missing some. The sample records over 55,000 clones, around 76% being singletons. The material sequenced was peripheral blood. These TCRs come from a woman aged 55 to 70 with acute or convalescent COVID-19.

The chain uses TRBV2 and TRBJ2-2; D is possibly TRBD2 (6 bases). The CDR3 spans 16 residues. CDR1 SNHLY and CDR2 FYNNEI come from the germline V gene. Trimming took 3 bases from V and 7 from J, leaving 18 bases between them. The CDR3 region has the DNA TGTGCCAGCAGTGAGCGGGCGTCGGCGCGGGACGGGGAGCTGTTTTTT. Its translation: CASSERASARDGELFF.

The chain links TRBV19 to TRBJ1-5, with D possibly matching TRBD1 (5 bases). This CDR3 contains 16 residues. Germline lookup yields CDR1 LNHDA and CDR2 SQIVND (reference sequence). Trimming cost V 0 bases and J 9 bases, with 18 bases left between them. CDR3 sequence reads: CASSIDWDSLLGPQHF. Written as DNA, the CDR3 is TGTGCCAGTAGTATAGATTGGGACTCTCTGCTCGGGCCCCAGCATTTT.